This section outlines one T cell receptor beta chain sequence together with its context. What it binds is not known. This CDR3 is built from 13 residues. Germline V gives CDR1 SGHRS, CDR2 YFSETQ. After removal of 4 bases from V and 7 bases from J, the junction contained 6 bases not matched to a gene. The data were taken from a study of T-cell memory formation after mild COVID-19. Study observations and caveats: Certain responding clones were present in pre-infection memory, suggesting participation of cross-reactive memory.

5'RACE, which relied on constant-segment primers, yielded TCR alpha and TCR beta cDNA libraries carrying sample barcodes and UMIs. TCRdb processed the 5' RACE reads anew with MiXCR; each CDR3 protein has one entry. This sample has around 200,000 distinct CDR3 sequences, with about 9.2% found just once. The genes are TRBV5-1 and TRBJ1-1, with 8 bases fitting TRBD1. The sequencing sample was made of PBMCs or a T cell subset sorted from them (not recorded which). This TCR was sampled from a man between 18 and 29 years old who had mild COVID-19 (a few samples of this study predate the infection). Cell type and time point are not known. CDR3 DNA sequence: TGCGCCAGCAGCCGGGACAGGCAAAATGAAGCTTTCTTT. Protein product: CASSRDRQNEAFF.